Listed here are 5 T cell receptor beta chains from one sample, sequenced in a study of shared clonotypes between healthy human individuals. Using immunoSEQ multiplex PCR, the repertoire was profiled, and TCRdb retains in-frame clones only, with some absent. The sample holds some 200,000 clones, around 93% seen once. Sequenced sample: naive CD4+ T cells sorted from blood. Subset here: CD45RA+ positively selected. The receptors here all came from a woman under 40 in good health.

The CDR3 nucleotides read TGTGCCAGCAGCACCCGGACAGCAGCTTTAAACATTCAGTACTTC. It codes for CASSTRTAALNIQYF. The chain has TRBV11-2 and TRBJ2-4; D may be TRBD1 (6 bases). CDR3 size: 15 residues. V gave up 5 bases and J gave up 6 bases, with 17 bases separating them. Germline CDR1 is SGHAT and CDR2 is FQNNGV.

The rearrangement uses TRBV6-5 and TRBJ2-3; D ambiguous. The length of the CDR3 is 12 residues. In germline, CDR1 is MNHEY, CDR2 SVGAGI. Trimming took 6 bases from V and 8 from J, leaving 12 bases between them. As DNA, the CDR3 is TGTGCCAGCAGGAACGGCCTCGGTACGCAGTATTTT. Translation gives CASRNGLGTQYF.

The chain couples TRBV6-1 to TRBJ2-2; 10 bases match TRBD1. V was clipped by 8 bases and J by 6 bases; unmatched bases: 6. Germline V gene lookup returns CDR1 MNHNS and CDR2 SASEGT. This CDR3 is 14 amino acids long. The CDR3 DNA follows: TGTGCCAGCCACCGAGGACAGGGGGCCGGGGAGCTGTTTTTT. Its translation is CASHRGQGAGELFF.

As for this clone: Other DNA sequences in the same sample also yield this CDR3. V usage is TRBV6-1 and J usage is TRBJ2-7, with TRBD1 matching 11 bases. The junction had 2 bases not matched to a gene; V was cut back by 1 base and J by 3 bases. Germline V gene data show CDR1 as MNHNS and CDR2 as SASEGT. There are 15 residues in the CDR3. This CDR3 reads CASSEVDRGRYEQYF. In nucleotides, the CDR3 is TGTGCCAGCAGTGAAGTGGACAGGGGGCGCTACGAGCAGTACTTC.

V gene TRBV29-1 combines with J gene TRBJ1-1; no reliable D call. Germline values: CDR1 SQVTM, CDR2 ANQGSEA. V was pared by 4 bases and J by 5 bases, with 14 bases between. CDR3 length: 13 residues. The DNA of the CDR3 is TGCAGCGTTGTTGGAGGGAGGAGGACTGAAGCTTTCTTT. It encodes CSVVGGRRTEAFF.